This T cell receptor beta chain was recorded in a study of breast tumors, draining lymph nodes, adjacent tissues. CDR1 KGHDR and CDR2 SFDVKD come from the germline V gene. V shed 5 bases, J shed 7 bases, and the junction held 10 bases outside the gene matches. The CDR3 is made up of 16 amino acids. TCRdb fed the multiplex PCR reads into MiXCR, producing one record per CDR3 protein. The table lists about 180,000 distinct CDR3 sequences, around a third of them singletons. This clonotype was recorded only once. The lymph nodes were axillary draining lymph nodes from breast cancer patients. V and J are TRBV24-1 and TRBJ2-3; 11 nucleotides align to TRBD2. The sample comprised axillary lymph node tissue. The sequence came from a female donor with breast cancer. Some clones in this sample may be carry-over from other donors' samples. CDR3: CATSARLAGKGYTQYF. The CDR3 DNA follows: TGTGCCACCAGTGCTAGACTAGCGGGGAAAGGATATACGCAGTATTTT.